This T cell receptor beta chain originates from a study of shared clonotypes between healthy human individuals. Study results and limitations: A handful of donors showed sharing of approximately 5% of naive CD4 clonotypes. Naive subsets generally exceeded memory subsets in estimated richness.

This clone was detected once. Its target is unknown. The germline gives CDR1 WNHNN, CDR2 SYGVQD (reference sequence). The CDR3 is made up of 17 amino acids. After removal of 7 bases from V and 4 bases from J, the junction contained 15 bases not matched to a gene. Deep-level assay runs were performed. Around 30,000 T cell genomes, or roughly 180 ng DNA, went into the sorted-subset replicate PCRs. The method was immunoSEQ multiplex PCR; TCRdb's version includes in-frame clones alone and lacks a portion of them. The profile shows roughly 500,000 clones, about 95% of them singletons. This chain connects TRBV10-1 to TRBJ2-7; 11 bases are shared with TRBD1. Sequenced sample: naive CD4+ T cells sorted from blood. As to subset: CD45RA+ positively selected. The TCR sequence derives from a woman under 40 in good health. CDR3 region: CASTLKGQGAGCYEQYF. CDR3 coding DNA: TGCGCCAGCACCTTAAAAGGACAGGGGGCGGGCTGTTACGAGCAGTACTTC.